This entry lists 5 T cell receptor beta chains sequenced from one sample in a study of regulatory T cells in long-lasting Graves disease. Through Arm-PCR of CDR3 regions and iRepertoire HTBI primers, TCR beta libraries were built. TCRdb independently ran MiXCR on the multiplex PCR reads; one entry per CDR3 protein. The sample lists 300,000 to 500,000 distinct CDR3 sequences, less than 25% occurring once. The sample's time point: persistent/refractory GD, antithyroid drugs over 5 years with positive TRAb. Researchers made the TCR library from RNA that was extracted from PBMCs. The specimen was peripheral blood mononuclear cells (PBMCs), collected when the disease was refractory, from a patient treated with antithyroid drugs. These receptors were collected from a female donor with Graves disease.

This clonotype was found many times. The chain couples TRBV2 to TRBJ2-5; 8 nucleotides align to TRBD1. Germline CDR1 and CDR2: SNHLY and FYNNEI. The CDR3 totals 13 residues. The ends lost 6 bases at V and 6 bases at J; junction bases unmatched: 6. The CDR3, as DNA: TGTGCCAGCAGGGTCGGACAGGGCCAGACCCAGTACTTC. It yields the protein CASRVGQGQTQYF.

In its sample, this clonotype was seen many times. The chain is built from TRBV7-3 and TRBJ1-2; D call uncertain. V gave up 5 bases and J gave up 4 bases, with 11 bases separating them. This CDR3 has 13 residues. Germline V lookup: CDR1 SGHTA, CDR2 FQGTGA. The CDR3 DNA is TGTGCCAGCAGCGCGAGGGTGGGCTATGGCTACACCTTC. Protein sequence: CASSARVGYGYTF.

The count of this clonotype is one. This probably arose from a read error, given a far larger clone one base away. The rearrangement links TRBV5-6 to TRBJ1-1; D ambiguous. Germline V gene lookup returns CDR1 SGHDT and CDR2 YYEEEE. The CDR3 extends over 13 amino acids. The V and J ends lost 2 bases and 3 bases respectively, with 8 bases between them. The CDR3 is CASSLRVHTEAFF. The CDR3 bases are TGTGCCAGCAGCTTACGGGTGCACACTGAAGCTTTCTTT.

The chain carries TRBV3-1 and TRBJ1-3; D uncertain. V lost 4 bases and J 0 bases, leaving 13 bases between the germline ends. The germline gives CDR1 LGHDT, CDR2 YNNKEL (reference sequence). The CDR3 contains 16 residues. CDR3 protein: CASSRPRVNSGNTIYF. The CDR3 DNA is TGTGCCAGCAGCCGTCCCCGGGTGAACTCTGGAAACACCATATATTTT.

The chain recombines TRBV6-1 with TRBJ2-1; 8 nucleotides agree with TRBD2. CDR3 length: 13 residues. Trimming cost V 6 bases and J 5 bases; bases outside gene matches: 3. From germline, CDR1 is MNHNS and CDR2 SASEGT. The CDR3 nucleotides are TGTGCCAGCAGCCAAGCGGGAGACAATGAGCAGTTCTTC. Translation: CASSQAGDNEQFF.